In this sample, the clone carrying this T cell receptor (beta chain) turned up a few times. This specimen comes from a study of control samples from healthy donors and cancer patients. Sequencing was performed with immunoSEQ multiplex PCR; in TCRdb, only in-frame clones are kept and a portion is missing. The profile shows about 180,000 clones, around nine tenths of them singletons. Per the germline V gene, CDR1 is SGDLS and CDR2 is YYNGEE. The CDR3 consists of 16 residues. V dropped 4 bases and J dropped 1; count of bases not matched to a gene: 7. The receptor comes from a man younger than 40 in good health. This sequence joins TRBV9 and TRBJ2-1; TRBD1 agrees at 8 bases. Sequencing was performed on blood. This CDR3 reads CASSNRTGRSYNEQFF. CDR3 sequence (DNA): TGTGCCAGCAGCAACAGGACAGGGAGGTCCTACAATGAGCAGTTCTTC.